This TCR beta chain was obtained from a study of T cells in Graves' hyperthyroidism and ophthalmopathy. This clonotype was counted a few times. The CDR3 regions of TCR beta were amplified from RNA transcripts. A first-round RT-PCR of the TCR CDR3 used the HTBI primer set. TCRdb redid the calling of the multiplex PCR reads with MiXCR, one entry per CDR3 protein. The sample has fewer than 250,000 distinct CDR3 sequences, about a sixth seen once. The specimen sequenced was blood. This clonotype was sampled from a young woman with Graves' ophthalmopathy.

In DNA form, the CDR3 reads TGTGCCACCAGTGATTTGACTAGCGGGATTACAGATACGCAGTATTTT. Encoded protein: CATSDLTSGITDTQYF. The rearrangement uses TRBV24-1 and TRBJ2-3; 10 bases line up with TRBD2. V lost 0 bases, J lost 3 bases, and 2 bases stayed unmatched. The CDR3 extends over 16 amino acids. CDR1 and CDR2 (germline): KGHDR, SFDVKD.